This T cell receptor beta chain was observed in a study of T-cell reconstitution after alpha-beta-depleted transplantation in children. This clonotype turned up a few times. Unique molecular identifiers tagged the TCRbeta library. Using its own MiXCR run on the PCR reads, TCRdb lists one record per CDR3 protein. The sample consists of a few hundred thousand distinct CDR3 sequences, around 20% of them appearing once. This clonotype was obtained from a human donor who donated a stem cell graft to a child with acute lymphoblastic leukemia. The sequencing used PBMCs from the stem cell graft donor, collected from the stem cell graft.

The CDR3 loop reads CASSLPRDRFKDTEAFF. DNA of the CDR3: TGTGCCAGCAGCTTACCCCGGGACAGATTTAAGGACACTGAAGCTTTCTTT. The chain uses TRBV7-9 and TRBJ1-1; 7 positions agree with TRBD1. The CDR3 consists of 17 residues. Trimming at V came to 2 bases and at J to 3 bases, leaving 12 bases not matched to a gene. Germline CDR1 reads SEHNR; CDR2 reads FQNEAQ (reference sequence).